The T cell receptor (beta chain) under discussion was sequenced for a study of cytomegalovirus exposure and HLA in healthy donors. Across the study: It was reported in a later analysis that the same platform had been used for the 110 or so validation repertoires as for the roughly 650 first-cohort repertoires.

Clones were read by immunoSEQ multiplex PCR, and TCRdb kept only the in-frame ones, dropping some. Among 150,000 to 200,000 clones listed, roughly 84% were seen once. Findings and caveats of the study: Within the 120 validation repertoires, first-cohort TCR clusters tended to co-occur, according to a later analysis. Overall, some 160 TCR beta chains were annotated as cytomegalovirus-associated. A few of the chains that were CMV-associated were confirmed in vitro to be specific for CMV antigens.

Concerning this clone itself: Its specificity is not known.

The CDR3 spans 15 residues. V shed 1 base and J shed 6 bases, with 15 bases lying between them. Germline V lookup: CDR1 SGHAT, CDR2 FQNNGV. This clonotype was obtained from a man under 40 in good health and CMV-seropositive. The chain combines TRBV11-2 with TRBJ1-1, with D perhaps TRBD1 (5 bases). The sequencing input was PBMCs. The CDR3 spells CASSLVAKGPPEAFF. CDR3 sequence (DNA): TGTGCCAGCAGCTTAGTGGCCAAGGGGCCCCCTGAAGCTTTCTTT. The full variable domain, its missing parts supplied by reference TRBV11-2 and TRBJ1-1, is EAGVAQSPRYKIIEKRQSVAFWCNPISGHATLYWYQQILGQGPKLLIQFQNNGVVDDSQLPKDRFSAERLKGVDSTLKIQPAKLEDSAVYLCASSLVAKGPPEAFFGQGTRLTVV.